A single sample gave rise to the 27 T cell receptor beta chains below, sequenced in a study of CD8 T cells in ankylosing spondylitis. TCRdb ran MiXCR on the 5' RACE reads and lists one entry per CDR3 protein. The table lists approximately 350,000 distinct CDR3 sequences, over 12% of them singletons. Sequencing was performed on blood, either unsorted or a sorted T cell fraction (not recorded which). The receptors shown here come from a male donor with ankylosing spondylitis or in good health (not recorded which).

The chain couples TRBV7-6 to TRBJ1-1; possibly TRBD1 for D (6 bases). Trimming left V 1 base short and J 8 bases short, with 20 bases between. The CDR3 is 16 residues long. In germline, CDR1 is SGHVS, CDR2 FNYEAQ. The CDR3 reads CASSLEATGGGKEAFF. CDR3 nucleotides: TGTGCCAGCAGCTTAGAAGCGACGGGGGGCGGCAAGGAAGCTTTCTTT.

The rearrangement joins TRBV15 to TRBJ2-5; unclear D gene. V lost 0 bases, J lost 0 bases, and 11 bases lay in between. In germline, CDR1 is LNHNV, CDR2 YYDKDF (reference sequence). This CDR3 has 16 residues. The CDR3 coding sequence is TGTGCCACCAGCAGAGATCCAGCCGACCACCAAGAGACCCAGTACTTC. Residues: CATSRDPADHQETQYF. The variable domain in full, completed from reference TRBV15 and TRBJ2-5, reads DAMVIQNPRYQVTQFGKPVTLSCSQTLNHNVMYWYQQKSSQAPKLLFHYYDKDFNNEADTPDNFQSRRPNTSFCFLDIRSPGLGDTAMYLCATSRDPADHQETQYFGPGTRLLVL.

This chain connects TRBV27 to TRBJ2-1; perhaps TRBD1 as D (6 bases). V dropped 9 bases and J dropped 7 bases, with 16 bases sitting between them. Germline V gene lookup returns CDR1 MNHEY and CDR2 SMNVEV (reference sequence). CDR3 size: 13 residues. Written as DNA, the CDR3 is TGTGCCAGTAGGGACAACCCTAGGAATGAGCAGTTCTTC. Encoded protein: CASRDNPRNEQFF.

This sequence joins TRBV6-1 and TRBJ2-3; 8 positions match TRBD2. This CDR3 contains 14 residues. Germline CDR1 MNHNS, CDR2 SASEGT. J lost 0 bases, V lost 6 bases, and 2 bases had no gene match. For the CDR3, the DNA is TGTGCCAGCAGGATAGCGGGGAGCACAGATACGCAGTATTTT. Its translation is CASRIAGSTDTQYF.

This clonotype was recorded at least ten times. The chain has TRBV27 and TRBJ1-2; D perhaps matches TRBD1 (6 bases). Germline V lookup: CDR1 MNHEY, CDR2 SMNVEV (reference sequence). This CDR3 comprises 12 residues. V was cut by 9 bases and J by 4 bases, with 12 bases left in between. CDR3 in DNA: TGTGCCAGTCGACAGGTTCTCTATGGCTACACCTTC. It codes for CASRQVLYGYTF.

This clonotype has a count of ten or more. The CDR3 protein is CASSPAETQYF. The CDR3 DNA follows: TGTGCCAGCAGTCCTGCGGAGACCCAGTACTTC. The V gene is TRBV12-3 or TRBV12-4, the J gene TRBJ2-5, with no clear D. Deletions cut 5 bases from V and 5 bases from J, with 6 bases between. The CDR3 loop spans 11 amino acids.

The chain has TRBV5-4 and TRBJ1-1; 8 positions agree with TRBD1. J gave up 4 bases and V 3 bases, and 2 bases lay outside the gene matches. Germline V gene data show CDR1 as SGHNT and CDR2 as YYREEE (reference sequence). The CDR3 loop spans 13 amino acids. For the CDR3, the DNA is TGTGCCAGCAGCTCAACAGGGGGCACTGAAGCTTTCTTT. Its protein product is CASSSTGGTEAFF.

This clonotype was seen more than once but under ten times. The V gene is TRBV12-3 or TRBV12-4, the J gene TRBJ2-1, with TRBD2 identical over 10 bases. The V and J ends lost 6 bases and 3 bases, in that order; junction bases with no gene match: 5. The CDR3 has 15 residues. CDR3 in DNA: TGTGCCAGCAGGGTAGGACTAGCGGTCTACAATGAGCAGTTCTTC. This sequence encodes CASRVGLAVYNEQFF.

A few counts support this clonotype. The V and J genes are TRBV9 and TRBJ2-7, with D possibly TRBD2 on 6 matching bases. Germline V gives CDR1 SGDLS, CDR2 YYNGEE. This CDR3 spans 14 amino acids. Trimming took off 3 bases at V and 4 bases at J, with 14 bases between the two ends. The CDR3 sequence is CASSEGLPRYEQYF. The CDR3 nucleotides are TGTGCCAGCAGCGAGGGACTGCCACGGTACGAGCAGTACTTC.

V is TRBV5-1 and J is TRBJ2-3; D uncertain. Trimming took off 1 base at V and 2 bases at J, with 8 bases between the two ends. Germline-derived CDR1 and CDR2 are SGHRS and YFSETQ. This CDR3 spans 14 amino acids. CDR3 coding DNA: TGCGCCAGCAGCTTGTCGTCCACCACAGATACGCAGTATTTT. It encodes CASSLSSTTDTQYF.

The J gene is TRBJ1-2, the V gene TRBV10-3; D unresolved. From germline, CDR1 is ENHRY and CDR2 SYGVKD. This CDR3 has 11 residues. Trimming removed 8 bases from V and 0 bases from J, with 4 bases in between. CDR3 protein: CAIRTNYGYTF. In DNA form, the CDR3 reads TGTGCCATCCGAACTAACTATGGCTACACCTTC.

The chain combines TRBV7-9 with TRBJ2-3, with TRBD1 as a possible D gene (5 bases). V was trimmed by 1 base and J by 2 bases, leaving 10 bases between them. The germline V gene has CDR1 SEHNR and CDR2 FQNEAQ (reference sequence). The length of the CDR3 is 15 residues. The CDR3 loop reads CASSLGDRLTDTQYF. CDR3 bases: TGTGCCAGCAGCTTAGGCGACAGACTCACAGATACGCAGTATTTT.

This clonotype has only a few counts. The chain recombines TRBV12-3 or TRBV12-4 with TRBJ2-7; 11 bases map to TRBD1. There are 13 residues in the CDR3. Losses at the gene ends were 5 bases for V and 6 bases for J; bases not matched to a gene: 3. For the CDR3, the DNA is TGTGCCAGCAGTCGGACAGGGGGCATCGAGCAGTACTTC. It codes for CASSRTGGIEQYF.

This chain links TRBV5-1 with TRBJ1-1; D perhaps matches TRBD1 (5 bases). Trimming cost V 2 bases and J 1 base, with 15 bases left between them. Germline-derived CDR1 and CDR2 are SGHRS and YFSETQ. The CDR3 is 16 residues long. The CDR3 DNA is TGCGCCAGCAGCTTCGGGGCAGGGTTTTGGAACACTGAAGCTTTCTTT. It is translated as CASSFGAGFWNTEAFF.

This clonotype was detected many times. The CDR3 reads CASRPQGAKNIQYF. The CDR3 DNA reads as TGTGCCAGCAGACCTCAGGGGGCCAAAAACATTCAGTACTTC. The genes are TRBV12-3 or TRBV12-4 and TRBJ2-4, with a possible D match to TRBD1 (6 bases). This CDR3 has 14 residues. V lost 6 bases and J 1 base, leaving 10 bases between the germline ends.

This clonotype has more than one count but fewer than ten. This sequence joins TRBV3-1 and TRBJ1-4; tentative D call: TRBD1 (6 bases). Germline values: CDR1 LGHDT, CDR2 YNNKEL (reference sequence). V was pared by 8 bases and J by 5 bases, with 21 bases between. This CDR3 is 16 amino acids long. This chain's CDR3 is CASPWGRGVSNEKLFF. The CDR3 region has the DNA TGTGCCAGCCCCTGGGGGCGAGGGGTATCAAATGAAAAACTGTTTTTT.

This clonotype has a handful of counts. The chain carries TRBV12-3 or TRBV12-4 and TRBJ2-3; D possibly uses TRBD1 or TRBD2 (5 bases each). This CDR3 comprises 15 residues. The germline V and J ends were trimmed by 1 base and 5 bases, with 13 bases remaining between them. The CDR3 protein is CASSLVLGTKDTQYF. Written as DNA, the CDR3 is TGTGCCAGCAGTTTAGTCCTAGGGACGAAAGATACGCAGTATTTT.

The V gene is TRBV20-1, the J gene TRBJ2-7; TRBD2 agrees at 7 bases. Germline lookup yields CDR1 DFQATT and CDR2 SNEGSKA (reference sequence). This CDR3 contains 14 residues. The trim removed 6 bases at V and 0 bases at J, leaving 8 bases unmatched. The CDR3 loop is CSAYLAVSSYEQYF. The CDR3 bases are TGCAGTGCGTATCTAGCGGTGAGCTCCTACGAGCAGTACTTC.

The CDR3 DNA reads as TGTGCCAGCAACCGGAGGCAGGGGCGGGTCGAGCAGTACTTC. This encodes CASNRRQGRVEQYF. V is TRBV6-2 or TRBV6-3 and J is TRBJ2-7; a possible D gene is TRBD1 (6 bases). Trimming pared 7 bases from V and 6 bases from J, leaving 19 bases between. Germline V CDR1 and CDR2: MNHEY, SVGEGT. The CDR3 spans 14 residues.

This clonotype came up a few times. The CDR3 loop reads CASSLVAGENEQFF. The CDR3 DNA sequence: TGCGCCAGCAGCTTGGTAGCGGGAGAAAATGAGCAGTTCTTC. The rearrangement links TRBV5-1 to TRBJ2-1; 9 positions agree with TRBD2. Germline values: CDR1 SGHRS, CDR2 YFSETQ. J gave up 7 bases and V 0 bases, and 2 bases lay outside the gene matches. The CDR3 runs to 14 residues.

V and J are TRBV6-2 or TRBV6-3 and TRBJ2-4; 8 nucleotides align to TRBD2. The germline V gene has CDR1 MNHEY and CDR2 SVGEGT. V dropped 6 bases and J dropped 5; count of bases not matched to a gene: 6. This CDR3 spans 14 amino acids. CDR3 loop: CASRRGGGQNIQYF. The CDR3 coding sequence is TGTGCCAGCAGGCGCGGCGGGGGGCAAAACATTCAGTACTTC.

The chain carries TRBV20-1 and TRBJ2-1; tentative D call: TRBD1 (6 bases). This CDR3 is 13 amino acids long. In germline, CDR1 is DFQATT, CDR2 SNEGSKA (reference sequence). CDR3 bases: TGCAGAGTTACGGGACACTCAAACAATGAGCAGTTCTTC. As protein: CRVTGHSNNEQFF.

This clonotype was recorded at least ten times. The chain recombines TRBV20-1 with TRBJ2-1; TRBD2 aligns across 8 bases. Germline assignment: CDR1 DFQATT and CDR2 SNEGSKA (reference sequence). The ends lost 6 bases at V and 3 bases at J; junction bases unmatched: 7. The CDR3 is 14 residues long. DNA for the CDR3: TGCAGTGCCTCCCGGGGGGGTAACTACAATGAGCAGTTCTTC. Protein sequence: CSASRGGNYNEQFF.

The chain couples TRBV11-2 to TRBJ2-3; either TRBD1 or TRBD2 may supply D (5 bases each). The length of the CDR3 is 17 residues. V was shortened by 0 bases and J by 5 bases, with 18 bases between the two germline ends. Germline loops: CDR1 SGHAT, CDR2 FQNNGV. Here the CDR3 DNA reads TGTGCCAGCAGCTTAGATAGGGCAGGGAGAGGGTTAGATACGCAGTATTTT. Amino acid sequence: CASSLDRAGRGLDTQYF.

This clonotype was recorded a few times. The chain couples TRBV5-5 to TRBJ1-2, with D hard to call. Germline values: CDR1 SGHKS, CDR2 YYEKEE (reference sequence). This CDR3 comprises 16 residues. V was pared by 3 bases and J by 4 bases, with 19 bases between. The CDR3 bases are TGTGCCAGCAGCTCTCCCGGACCTAAAGCGGGCTATGGCTACACCTTC. This translates into CASSSPGPKAGYGYTF.

This clonotype was seen at least ten times. The chain is built from TRBV12-3 or TRBV12-4 and TRBJ1-1; possible D gene TRBD1, 5 bases. The germline V and J ends were trimmed by 5 bases and 9 bases, with 13 bases remaining between them. The CDR3 totals 12 residues. DNA for the CDR3: TGTGCCAGCAGTCAGACAGAGAGTAAAGCTTTCTTT. This codes for CASSQTESKAFF.

This clonotype turned up a few times. This chain connects TRBV5-1 to TRBJ2-5; a weak D match, TRBD2 (6 bases). The CDR3 is 13 amino acids. Deletions cut 4 bases from V and 5 bases from J, with 12 bases between. Germline CDR1 reads SGHRS; CDR2 reads YFSETQ. This chain's CDR3 is CASSPTSWETQYF. The CDR3 bases are TGCGCCAGCAGCCCGACTAGTTGGGAGACCCAGTACTTC.